Listed below are T cell receptor beta chains from one sample, sequenced in a study of blood T cell repertoires in COVID-19. Method: immunoSEQ multiplex PCR; TCRdb's copy keeps in-frame clones and lacks some. The table lists some 26,000 clones, approximately 88% of them singletons. Sequencing input: peripheral blood. Receptor source: a human donor in a cohort sampled during active COVID-19. The CDR3 runs from the conserved cysteine through the conserved F or W. D genes are given only for firm matches. A clone size is listed for some rows: how often the clone was seen (once, few, many), or a class if it is expanded.

15	TRBV19	TRBD1	-	TRBJ2-1	CASIPDRGRYNEQFF	TGTGCCAGTATCCCGGACAGGGGGCGATACAATGAGCAGTTCTTC
13	TRBV5-4	TRBD2	-	TRBJ2-7	CASSLGREGEQYF	TGTGCCAGCAGCTTGGGCCGGGAGGGCGAGCAGTACTTC
14	TRBV19	-	once	TRBJ1-6	CASSGRGYNSPLHF	TGTGCCAGTAGTGGGAGGGGATATAATTCACCCCTCCACTTT
15	TRBV10-3	-	-	TRBJ1-1	CAISESLQMNTEAFF	TGTGCCATCAGTGAGTCGTTACAGATGAACACTGAAGCTTTCTTT
14	TRBV13	-	-	TRBJ2-5	CASSQTTSFGTQYF	TGTGCCAGCAGCCAAACGACAAGTTTCGGGACCCAGTACTTC
13	TRBV19	-	-	TRBJ2-7	CASSIAQGSEQYF	TGTGCCAGTAGTATAGCGCAAGGGAGCGAGCAGTACTTC
15	TRBV5-1	-	-	TRBJ2-7	CASSLDAGSPREQYF	TGCGCCAGCAGCTTGGATGCGGGATCCCCCCGGGAGCAGTACTTC
17	TRBV7-8	-	-	TRBJ1-3	CASSLGTVHGTGNTIYF	TGTGCCAGCAGCTTAGGGACAGTTCATGGGACTGGAAACACCATATATTTT
16	TRBV5-1	-	once	TRBJ2-1	CASSLAGGSSYNEQFF	TGCGCCAGCAGCTTGGCCGGGGGTAGCTCCTACAATGAGCAGTTCTTC
14	TRBV5-4	-	-	TRBJ1-3	CASSVGGSGNTIYF	TGTGCCAGCAGCGTTGGCGGCTCTGGAAACACCATATATTTT
15	TRBV7-8	TRBD2	-	TRBJ2-7	CASSFMSGADDEQYF	TGTGCCAGCAGCTTTATGAGCGGGGCCGACGACGAGCAGTACTTC
15	TRBV5-4	TRBD2	-	TRBJ2-5	CASSFTGTSFGTQYF	TGTGCCAGCAGCTTCACCGGGACTAGTTTCGGGACCCAGTACTTC
15	TRBV9	-	-	TRBJ1-5	CASSVSGGNNQPQHF	TGTGCCAGCAGCGTATCAGGAGGGAACAATCAGCCCCAGCATTTT
13	TRBV19	-	-	TRBJ1-3	CASSMGLGNTIYF	TGTGCCAGTAGTATGGGGCTCGGAAACACCATATATTTT
11	TRBV3-1/TRBV3-2	-	-	TRBJ2-7	CASSYGRGQHF	TGTGCCAGCAGCTATGGACGAGGACAGCACTTC
14	TRBV9	-	-	TRBJ2-3	CASSVAGRGDTQYF	TGTGCCAGCAGCGTAGCAGGGCGGGGAGATACGCAGTATTTT
15	TRBV3-1/TRBV3-2	TRBD2	-	TRBJ2-7	CASSPGAGGLYEQYF	TGTGCCAGCAGCCCAGGGGCGGGGGGGCTCTACGAGCAGTACTTC
14	TRBV18	-	-	TRBJ2-7	CASSQTTGAYEQYF	TGTGCCAGCTCACAAACGACAGGAGCCTACGAGCAGTACTTC